This T cell receptor beta chain derives from a study of regulatory dendritic cells for organ transplantation. Turning to the study itself: LPS was added to dendritic cell cultures on day 6.

This clone was found once. The antigen remains unidentified. Trimming removed 0 bases at V and 7 bases at J, with 9 bases between. This CDR3 has 14 amino acids. The germline V gene has CDR1 LGHNA and CDR2 YSLEER. Libraries were prepared by immunoSEQ multiplex PCR; TCRdb keeps only in-frame clonotypes and omits some of them. The data show 9,500 to 15,000 clones, about three fifths seen once. Allogeneic regulatory or mature dendritic cells were co-cultured for 5 days with CFSE-labeled sorted T cells at 1:10. This TCR was sampled from a human donor in good health. V usage is TRBV4-3 and J usage is TRBJ2-2, with D uncertain. Source material: naive CD8+ T cells from blood cultured with dendritic cells. Regarding subset: CD45RA+ naive T cells. The CDR3 DNA reads TGCGCCAGCAGCCAAGATCGCTCTAGCGGGGAGCTGTTTTTT. Protein: CASSQDRSSGELFF.